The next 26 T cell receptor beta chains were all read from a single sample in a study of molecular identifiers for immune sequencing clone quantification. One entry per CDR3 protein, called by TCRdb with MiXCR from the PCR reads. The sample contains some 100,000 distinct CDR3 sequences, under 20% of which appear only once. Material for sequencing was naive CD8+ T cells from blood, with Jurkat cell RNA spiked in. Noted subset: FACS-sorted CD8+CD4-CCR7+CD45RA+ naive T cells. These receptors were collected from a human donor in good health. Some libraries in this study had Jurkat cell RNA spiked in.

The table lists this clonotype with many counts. This chain's CDR3 is CATSDFRGQADTQYF. The CDR3 DNA reads as TGTGCCACCAGTGATTTTAGGGGACAGGCTGATACGCAGTATTTT. This rearrangement joins TRBV24-1 to TRBJ2-3, with 8 bases fitting TRBD1. The germline V gene encodes CDR1 KGHDR and CDR2 SFDVKD. This CDR3 contains 15 residues. V lost 1 base to trimming and J lost 6 bases; unmatched junction nucleotides: 5.

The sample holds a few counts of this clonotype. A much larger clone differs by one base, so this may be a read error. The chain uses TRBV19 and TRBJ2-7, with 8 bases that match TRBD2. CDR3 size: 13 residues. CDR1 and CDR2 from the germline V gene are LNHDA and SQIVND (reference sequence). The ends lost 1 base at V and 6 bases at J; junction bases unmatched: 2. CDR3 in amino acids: CASSIGGGSEQYF. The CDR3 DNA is TGTGCCAGTAGTATAGGCGGGGGGTCCGAGCAGTACTTC.

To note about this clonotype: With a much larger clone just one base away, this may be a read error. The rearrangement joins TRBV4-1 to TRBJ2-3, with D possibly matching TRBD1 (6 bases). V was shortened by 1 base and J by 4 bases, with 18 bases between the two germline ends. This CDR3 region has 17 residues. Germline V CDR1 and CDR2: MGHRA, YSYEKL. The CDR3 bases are TGCGCCAGCAGCCAAGGGAAGACAGGAAAAGTCCCAGATACGCAGTATTTT. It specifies CASSQGKTGKVPDTQYF.

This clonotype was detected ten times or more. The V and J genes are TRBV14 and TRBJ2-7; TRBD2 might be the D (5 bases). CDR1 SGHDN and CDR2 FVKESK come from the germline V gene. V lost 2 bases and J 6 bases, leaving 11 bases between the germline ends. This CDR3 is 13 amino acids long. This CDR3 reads CASSQTSGSEQYF. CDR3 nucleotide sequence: TGTGCCAGCAGCCAAACTAGTGGGTCCGAGCAGTACTTC.

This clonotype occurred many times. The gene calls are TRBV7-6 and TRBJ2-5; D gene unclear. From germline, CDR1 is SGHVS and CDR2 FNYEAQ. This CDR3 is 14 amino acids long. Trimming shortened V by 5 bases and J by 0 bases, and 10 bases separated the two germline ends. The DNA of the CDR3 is TGTGCCAGCAGCCCCACAGCGTACCAAGAGACCCAGTACTTC. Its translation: CASSPTAYQETQYF.

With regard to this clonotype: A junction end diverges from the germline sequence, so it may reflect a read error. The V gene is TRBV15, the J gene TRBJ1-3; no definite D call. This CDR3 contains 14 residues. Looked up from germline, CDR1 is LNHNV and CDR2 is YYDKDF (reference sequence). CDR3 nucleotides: TGTGTCACCAGCAGAGAGGAGCGTGGAAACGCCATATATTTT. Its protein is CVTSREERGNAIYF.

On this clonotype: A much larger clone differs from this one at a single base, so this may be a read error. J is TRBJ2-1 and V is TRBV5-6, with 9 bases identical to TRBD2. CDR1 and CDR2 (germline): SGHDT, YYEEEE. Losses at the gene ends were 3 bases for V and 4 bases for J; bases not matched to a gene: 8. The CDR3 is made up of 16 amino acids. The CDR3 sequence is CASSSQISGSYNEQFF. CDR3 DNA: TGTGCCAGCAGCTCACAGATTAGCGGGAGTTACAATGAGCAGTTCTTC.

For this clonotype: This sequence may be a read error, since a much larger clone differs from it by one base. CDR3 sequence reads: CGSSQDTSPWFEQYF. The CDR3, as DNA: TGCGGCAGCAGCCAAGATACCAGTCCATGGTTTGAGCAGTACTTC. J is TRBJ2-7 and V is TRBV4-3, with no clear D. CDR1 is LGHNA, CDR2 YSLEER, per germline. This CDR3 contains 15 residues.

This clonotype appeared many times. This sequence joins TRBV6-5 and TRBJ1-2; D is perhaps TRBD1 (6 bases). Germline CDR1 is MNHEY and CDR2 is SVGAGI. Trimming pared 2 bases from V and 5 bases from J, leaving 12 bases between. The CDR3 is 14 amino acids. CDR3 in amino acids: CASSYGGPAYGYTF. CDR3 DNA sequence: TGTGCCAGCAGTTACGGGGGGCCGGCGTATGGCTACACCTTC.

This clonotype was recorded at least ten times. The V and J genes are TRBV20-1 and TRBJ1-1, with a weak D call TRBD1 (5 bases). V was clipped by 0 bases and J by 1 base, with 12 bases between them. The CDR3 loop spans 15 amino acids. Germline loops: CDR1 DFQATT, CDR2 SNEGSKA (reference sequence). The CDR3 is CSAREKGRRNTEAFF. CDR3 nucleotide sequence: TGCAGTGCTAGAGAAAAGGGACGGAGGAACACTGAAGCTTTCTTT.

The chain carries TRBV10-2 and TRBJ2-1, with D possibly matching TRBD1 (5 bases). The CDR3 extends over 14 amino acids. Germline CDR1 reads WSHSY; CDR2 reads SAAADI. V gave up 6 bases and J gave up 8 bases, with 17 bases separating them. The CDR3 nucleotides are TGCGCCAGCAGCCTCGGACACCGTCCGGATGAGCAGTTCTTC. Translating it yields CASSLGHRPDEQFF.

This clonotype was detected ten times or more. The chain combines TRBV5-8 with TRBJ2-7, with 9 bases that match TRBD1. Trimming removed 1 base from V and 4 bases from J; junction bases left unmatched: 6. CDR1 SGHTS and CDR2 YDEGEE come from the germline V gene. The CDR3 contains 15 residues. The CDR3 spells CASSLPGQGPYEQYF. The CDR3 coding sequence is TGTGCCAGCAGCTTGCCGGGACAGGGACCGTACGAGCAGTACTTC.

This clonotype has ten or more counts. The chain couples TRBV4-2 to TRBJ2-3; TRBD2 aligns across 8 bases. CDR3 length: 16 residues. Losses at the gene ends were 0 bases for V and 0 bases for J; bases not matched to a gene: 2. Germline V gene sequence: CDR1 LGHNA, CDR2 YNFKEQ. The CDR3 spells CASSQERLASTDTQYF. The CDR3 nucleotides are TGTGCCAGCAGCCAAGAACGACTAGCGAGCACAGATACGCAGTATTTT.

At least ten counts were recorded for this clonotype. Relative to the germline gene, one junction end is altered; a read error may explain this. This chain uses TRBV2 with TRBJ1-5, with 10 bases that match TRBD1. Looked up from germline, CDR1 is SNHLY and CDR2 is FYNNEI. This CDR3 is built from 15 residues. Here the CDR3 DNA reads TGTGCCAGCAGTCCCGGGACAGGGGTCAATCGGCCCCAGCATTTT. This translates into CASSPGTGVNRPQHF.

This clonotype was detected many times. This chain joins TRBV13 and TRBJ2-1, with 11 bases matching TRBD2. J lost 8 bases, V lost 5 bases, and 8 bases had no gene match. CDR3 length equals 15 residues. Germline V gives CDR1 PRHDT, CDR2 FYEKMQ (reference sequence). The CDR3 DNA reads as TGTGCCAGCAGCGTTAGCGGGAGGGAGGGGGATGAGCAGTTCTTC. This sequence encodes CASSVSGREGDEQFF.

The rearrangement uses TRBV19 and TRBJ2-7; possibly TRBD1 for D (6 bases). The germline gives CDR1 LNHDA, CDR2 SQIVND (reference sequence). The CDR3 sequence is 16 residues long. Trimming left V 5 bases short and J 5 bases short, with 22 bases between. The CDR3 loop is CASSFSGTPTTDEQYF. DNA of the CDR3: TGTGCCAGTAGTTTCTCCGGGACACCCACCACCGACGAGCAGTACTTC.

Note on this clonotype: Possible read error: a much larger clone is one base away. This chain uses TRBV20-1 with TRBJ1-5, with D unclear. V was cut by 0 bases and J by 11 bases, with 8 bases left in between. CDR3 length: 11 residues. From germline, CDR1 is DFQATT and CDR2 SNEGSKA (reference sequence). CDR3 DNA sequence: TGCAGTGCTAGAGAATCGGGAACCCAGCATTTT. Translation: CSARESGTQHF.

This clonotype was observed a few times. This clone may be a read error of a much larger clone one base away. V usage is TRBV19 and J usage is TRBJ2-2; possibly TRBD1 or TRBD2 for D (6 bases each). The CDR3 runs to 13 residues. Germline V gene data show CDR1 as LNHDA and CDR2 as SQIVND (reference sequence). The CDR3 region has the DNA TGTGCCAGTAGTATGGGGGGCTCCGGGAAGCTGTTTTTT. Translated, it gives CASSMGGSGKLFF.

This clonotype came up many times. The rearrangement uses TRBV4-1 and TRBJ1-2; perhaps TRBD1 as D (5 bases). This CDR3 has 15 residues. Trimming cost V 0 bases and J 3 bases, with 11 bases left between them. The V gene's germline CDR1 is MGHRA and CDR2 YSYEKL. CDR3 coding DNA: TGCGCCAGCAGCCAAGAGCAGGGTAGGGACTATGGCTACACCTTC. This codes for CASSQEQGRDYGYTF.

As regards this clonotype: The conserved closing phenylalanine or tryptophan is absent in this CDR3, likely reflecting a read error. The DNA for the CDR3 is TGTGCCAGCGGCTCTGCGTGGGGCCAGCCCCAGCATTCT. It translates to CASGSAWGQPQHS. The chain has TRBV5-3 and TRBJ1-5; TRBD1 is a possible D gene (5 bases). TRBV5-3 is marked as an open reading frame, function uncertain. The V and J ends lost 8 bases and 7 bases respectively, with 16 bases between them. The CDR3 has 13 amino acids.

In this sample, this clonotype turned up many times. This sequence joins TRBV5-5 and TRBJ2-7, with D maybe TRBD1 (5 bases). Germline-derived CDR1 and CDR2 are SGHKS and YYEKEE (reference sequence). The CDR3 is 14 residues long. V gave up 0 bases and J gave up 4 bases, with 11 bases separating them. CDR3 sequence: CASSLAGRDYEQYF. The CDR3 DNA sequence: TGTGCCAGCAGCTTGGCGGGCAGGGATTACGAGCAGTACTTC.

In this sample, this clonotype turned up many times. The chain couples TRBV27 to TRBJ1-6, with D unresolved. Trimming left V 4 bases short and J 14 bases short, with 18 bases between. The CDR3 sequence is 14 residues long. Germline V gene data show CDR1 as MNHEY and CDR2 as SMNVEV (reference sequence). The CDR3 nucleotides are TGTGCCAGCAGTTCCTATGGAGGGAGTGAGGCCCTCCACTTT. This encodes CASSSYGGSEALHF.

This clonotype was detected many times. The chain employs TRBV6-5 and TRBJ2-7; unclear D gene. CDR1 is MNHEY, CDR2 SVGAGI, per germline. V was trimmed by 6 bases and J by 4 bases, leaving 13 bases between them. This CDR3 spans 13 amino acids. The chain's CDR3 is CASRPGPKYEQYF. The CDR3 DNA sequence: TGTGCCAGCAGGCCCGGACCGAAGTACGAGCAGTACTTC.

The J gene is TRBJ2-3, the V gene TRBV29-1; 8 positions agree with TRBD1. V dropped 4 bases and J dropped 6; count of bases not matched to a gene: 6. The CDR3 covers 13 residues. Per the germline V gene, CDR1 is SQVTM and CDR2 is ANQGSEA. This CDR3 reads CSVVSGGLDTQYF. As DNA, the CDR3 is TGCAGCGTTGTTTCAGGGGGCCTGGATACGCAGTATTTT.

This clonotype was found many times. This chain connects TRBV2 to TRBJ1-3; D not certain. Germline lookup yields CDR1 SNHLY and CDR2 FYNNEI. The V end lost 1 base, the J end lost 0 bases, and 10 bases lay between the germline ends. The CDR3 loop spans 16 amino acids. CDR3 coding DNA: TGTGCCAGCAGTGAAGTTAAGTACACCTCTGGAAACACCATATATTTT. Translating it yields CASSEVKYTSGNTIYF.

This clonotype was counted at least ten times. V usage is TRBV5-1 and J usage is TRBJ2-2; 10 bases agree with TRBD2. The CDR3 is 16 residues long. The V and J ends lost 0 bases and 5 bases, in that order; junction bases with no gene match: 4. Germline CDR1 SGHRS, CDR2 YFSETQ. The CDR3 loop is CASSLALAGETGELFF. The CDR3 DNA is TGCGCCAGCAGCTTGGCCCTAGCGGGAGAGACCGGGGAGCTGTTTTTT.